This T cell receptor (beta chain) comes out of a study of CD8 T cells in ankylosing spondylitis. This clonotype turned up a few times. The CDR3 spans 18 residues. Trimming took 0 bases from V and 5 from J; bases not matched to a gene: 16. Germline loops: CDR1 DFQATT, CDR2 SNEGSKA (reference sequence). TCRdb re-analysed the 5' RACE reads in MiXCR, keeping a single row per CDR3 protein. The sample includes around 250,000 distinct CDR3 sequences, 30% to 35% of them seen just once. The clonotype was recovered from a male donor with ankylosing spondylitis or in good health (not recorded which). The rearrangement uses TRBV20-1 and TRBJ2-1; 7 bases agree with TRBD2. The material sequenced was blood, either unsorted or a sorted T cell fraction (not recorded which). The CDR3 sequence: CSARDGSSWTSIHNEQFF. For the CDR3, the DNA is TGCAGTGCTAGAGACGGGAGTTCATGGACTAGTATCCACAATGAGCAGTTCTTC.